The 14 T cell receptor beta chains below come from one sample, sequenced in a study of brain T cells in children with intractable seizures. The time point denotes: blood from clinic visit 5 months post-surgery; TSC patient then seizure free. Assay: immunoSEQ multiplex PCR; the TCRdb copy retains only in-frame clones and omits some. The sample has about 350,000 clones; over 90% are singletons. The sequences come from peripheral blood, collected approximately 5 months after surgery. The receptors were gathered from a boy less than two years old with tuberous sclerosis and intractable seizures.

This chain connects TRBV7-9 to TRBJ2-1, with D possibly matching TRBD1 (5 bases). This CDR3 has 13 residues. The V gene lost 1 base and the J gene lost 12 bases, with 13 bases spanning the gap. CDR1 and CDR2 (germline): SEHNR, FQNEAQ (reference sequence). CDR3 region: CASSLVVAQGQFF. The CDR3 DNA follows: TGTGCCAGCAGCTTAGTAGTAGCCCAGGGGCAGTTCTTC. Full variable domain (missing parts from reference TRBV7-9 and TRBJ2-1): DTGVSQNPRHKITKRGQNVTFRCDPISEHNRLYWYRQTLGQGPEFLTYFQNEAQLEKSRLLSDRFSAERPKGSFSTLEIQRTEQGDSAMYLCASSLVVAQGQFFGPGTRLTVL.

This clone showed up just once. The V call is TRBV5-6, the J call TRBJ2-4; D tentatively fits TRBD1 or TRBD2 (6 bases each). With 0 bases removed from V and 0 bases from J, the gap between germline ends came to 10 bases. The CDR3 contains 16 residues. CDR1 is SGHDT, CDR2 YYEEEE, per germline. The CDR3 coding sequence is TGTGCCAGCAGCTTGGCGGGGGCTTTAGCCAAAAACATTCAGTACTTC. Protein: CASSLAGALAKNIQYF.

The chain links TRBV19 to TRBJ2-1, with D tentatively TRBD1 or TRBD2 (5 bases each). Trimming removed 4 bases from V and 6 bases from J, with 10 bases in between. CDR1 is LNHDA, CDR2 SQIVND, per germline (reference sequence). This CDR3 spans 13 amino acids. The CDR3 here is CASSTRDGNEQFF. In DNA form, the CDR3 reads TGTGCCAGTAGTACCCGGGACGGCAATGAGCAGTTCTTC.

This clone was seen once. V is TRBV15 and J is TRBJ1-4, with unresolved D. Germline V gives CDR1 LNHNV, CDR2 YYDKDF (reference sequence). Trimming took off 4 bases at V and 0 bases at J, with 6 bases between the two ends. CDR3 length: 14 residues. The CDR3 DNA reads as TGTGCCACCAGCATTAGTGCAACTAATGAAAAACTGTTTTTT. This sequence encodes CATSISATNEKLFF.

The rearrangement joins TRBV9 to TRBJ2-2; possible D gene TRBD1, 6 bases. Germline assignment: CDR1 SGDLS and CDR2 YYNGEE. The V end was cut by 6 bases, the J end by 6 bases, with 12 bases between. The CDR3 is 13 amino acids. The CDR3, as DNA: TGTGCCAGCACCCAGGGGCTCCCCGGGGAGCTGTTTTTT. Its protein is CASTQGLPGELFF.

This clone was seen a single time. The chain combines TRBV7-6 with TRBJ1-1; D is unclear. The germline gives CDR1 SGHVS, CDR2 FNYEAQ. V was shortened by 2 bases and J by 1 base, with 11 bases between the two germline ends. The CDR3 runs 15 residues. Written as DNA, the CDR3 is TGTGCCAGCAGCTTACGTTCTTGGGAGAACACTGAAGCTTTCTTT. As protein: CASSLRSWENTEAFF.

In DNA form, the CDR3 reads TGTGCCAGCAGCTTTCAGGGCAATGAGCAGTTCTTC. Translation: CASSFQGNEQFF. The chain has TRBV7-9 and TRBJ2-1; D might be TRBD1 (5 bases). Germline V gene lookup returns CDR1 SEHNR and CDR2 FQNEAQ (reference sequence). The length of the CDR3 is 12 residues. V lost 3 bases and J 6 bases, leaving 6 bases between the germline ends.

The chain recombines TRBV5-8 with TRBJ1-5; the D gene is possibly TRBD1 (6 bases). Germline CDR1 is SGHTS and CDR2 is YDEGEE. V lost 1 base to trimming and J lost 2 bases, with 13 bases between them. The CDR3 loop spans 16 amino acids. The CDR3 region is CASSLSGGGGNQPQHF. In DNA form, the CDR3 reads TGTGCCAGCAGCTTGAGTGGAGGGGGAGGCAATCAGCCCCAGCATTTT.

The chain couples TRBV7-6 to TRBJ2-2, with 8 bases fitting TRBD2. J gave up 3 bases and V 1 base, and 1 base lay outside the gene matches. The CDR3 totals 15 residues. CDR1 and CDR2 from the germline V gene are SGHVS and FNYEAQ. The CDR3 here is CASSLEAGDTGELFF. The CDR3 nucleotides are TGTGCCAGCAGCTTAGAAGCGGGAGACACCGGGGAGCTGTTTTTT.

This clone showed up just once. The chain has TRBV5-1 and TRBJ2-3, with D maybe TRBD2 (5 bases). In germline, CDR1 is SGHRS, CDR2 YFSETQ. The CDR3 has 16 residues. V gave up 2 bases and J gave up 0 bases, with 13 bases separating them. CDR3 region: CASSFLTGLSTDTQYF. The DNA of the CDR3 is TGCGCCAGCAGCTTCCTTACTGGACTGAGCACAGATACGCAGTATTTT.

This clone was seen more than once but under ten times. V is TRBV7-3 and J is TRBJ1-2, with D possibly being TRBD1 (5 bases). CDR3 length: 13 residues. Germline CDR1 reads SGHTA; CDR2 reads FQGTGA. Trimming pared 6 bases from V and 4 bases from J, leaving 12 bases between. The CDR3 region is CASSVGVGYGYTF. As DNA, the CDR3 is TGTGCCAGCAGTGTAGGGGTGGGCTATGGCTACACCTTC.

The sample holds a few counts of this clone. The DNA of the CDR3 is TGTGCCAGCAGCTTGACAGCGGGAGGAGGTGATGAGCAGTTCTTC. Translated, it gives CASSLTAGGGDEQFF. V gene TRBV5-4 combines with J gene TRBJ2-1; 9 nucleotides align to TRBD2. The CDR3 consists of 15 residues. V gave up 1 base and J gave up 8 bases; unmatched junction bases: 7. Germline V gene sequence: CDR1 SGHNT, CDR2 YYREEE (reference sequence).

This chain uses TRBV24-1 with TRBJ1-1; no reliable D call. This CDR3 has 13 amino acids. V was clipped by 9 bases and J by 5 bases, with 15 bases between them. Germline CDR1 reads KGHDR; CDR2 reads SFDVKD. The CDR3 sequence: CATLDRGGTEAFF. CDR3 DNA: TGTGCCACCCTAGATCGGGGAGGAACTGAAGCTTTCTTT.

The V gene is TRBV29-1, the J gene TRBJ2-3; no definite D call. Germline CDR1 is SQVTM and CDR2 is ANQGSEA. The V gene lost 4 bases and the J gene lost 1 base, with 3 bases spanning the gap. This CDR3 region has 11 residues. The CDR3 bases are TGCAGCGTTGCCGGCACAGATACGCAGTATTTT. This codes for CSVAGTDTQYF.